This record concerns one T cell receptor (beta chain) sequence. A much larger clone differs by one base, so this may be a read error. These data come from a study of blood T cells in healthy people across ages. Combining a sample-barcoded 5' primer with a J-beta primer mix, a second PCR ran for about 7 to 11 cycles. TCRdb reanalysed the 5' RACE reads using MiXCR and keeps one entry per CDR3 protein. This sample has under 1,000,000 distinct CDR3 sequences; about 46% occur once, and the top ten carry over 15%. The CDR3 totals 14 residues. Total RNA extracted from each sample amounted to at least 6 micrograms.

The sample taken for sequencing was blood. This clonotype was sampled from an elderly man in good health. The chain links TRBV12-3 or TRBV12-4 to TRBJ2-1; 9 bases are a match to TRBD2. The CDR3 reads CASSYSGRGNGQFF. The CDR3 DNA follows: TGTGCCAGCAGTTATAGCGGGAGAGGTAATGGGCAGTTCTTC.